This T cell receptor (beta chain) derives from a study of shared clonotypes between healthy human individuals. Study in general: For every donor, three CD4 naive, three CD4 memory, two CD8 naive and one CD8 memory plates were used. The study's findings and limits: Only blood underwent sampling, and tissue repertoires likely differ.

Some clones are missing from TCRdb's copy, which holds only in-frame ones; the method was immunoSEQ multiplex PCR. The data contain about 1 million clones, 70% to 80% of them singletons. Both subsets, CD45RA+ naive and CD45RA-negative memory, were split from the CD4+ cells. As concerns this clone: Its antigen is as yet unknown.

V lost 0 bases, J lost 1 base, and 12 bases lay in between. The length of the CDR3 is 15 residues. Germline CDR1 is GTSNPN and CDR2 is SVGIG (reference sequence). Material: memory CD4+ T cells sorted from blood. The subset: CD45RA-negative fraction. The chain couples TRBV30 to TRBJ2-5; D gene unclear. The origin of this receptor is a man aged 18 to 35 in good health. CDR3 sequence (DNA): TGTGCCTGGAGTGTACCCACGACCCTCCAAGAGACCCAGTACTTC. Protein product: CAWSVPTTLQETQYF.